The 21 T cell receptor beta chains reported below all come from one sample, sequenced in a study of T cell responses to AZD1222 COVID-19 vaccine. TCRdb keeps only in-frame clones here, not all; method: immunoSEQ multiplex PCR. The sample contains 70,000 to 90,000 clones, 87% of which appear only once. The material was peripheral blood, obtained 28 days after the second AZD1222 dose. The receptors originated from an adult who received the AZD1222 COVID-19 vaccine.

The gene calls are TRBV2 and TRBJ1-2, with a possible D match to TRBD1 (5 bases). Germline V lookup: CDR1 SNHLY, CDR2 FYNNEI. Trimming cost V 3 bases and J 1 base, with 9 bases left between them. The CDR3 runs 14 residues. CDR3 residues: CASSDFDSNYGYTF. The CDR3 region has the DNA TGTGCCAGCAGTGATTTCGACAGTAACTATGGCTACACCTTC.

This clone has just one count. CDR3: CASSATTTGELFF. CDR3 coding DNA: TGTGCCAGCAGCGCTACAACCACCGGGGAGCTGTTTTTT. V usage is TRBV9 and J usage is TRBJ2-2; D not certain. The germline V and J ends were trimmed by 3 bases and 4 bases, with 7 bases remaining between them. The CDR3 consists of 13 residues. The germline CDR1 and CDR2 sequences are SGDLS and YYNGEE.

V usage is TRBV11-2 and J usage is TRBJ2-7; D uncertain. This CDR3 region has 12 residues. V lost 5 bases to trimming and J lost 7 bases, with 12 bases between them. Germline V CDR1 and CDR2: SGHAT, FQNNGV. CDR3 in DNA: TGTGCCAGCAGCCAAGACGGAACAGAGCAGTACTTC. It specifies CASSQDGTEQYF.

This chain uses TRBV4-2 with TRBJ2-1; 8 bases are a match to TRBD1. Germline CDR1 and CDR2: LGHNA and YNFKEQ. The CDR3 loop spans 16 amino acids. J was trimmed by 4 bases and V by 0 bases; bases with no gene match: 5. The DNA for the CDR3 is TGTGCCAGCAGCCAAGATTTCAGGGGGCTTTACAATGAGCAGTTCTTC. Translated: CASSQDFRGLYNEQFF.

The chain carries TRBV13 and TRBJ1-4; 9 bases agree with TRBD1. Germline V gives CDR1 PRHDT, CDR2 FYEKMQ (reference sequence). This CDR3 spans 13 amino acids. V lost 5 bases to trimming and J lost 8 bases; unmatched junction nucleotides: 3. The CDR3 reads CASSRDRDEKLFF. The CDR3 region has the DNA TGTGCCAGCAGCCGGGACAGGGACGAAAAACTGTTTTTT.

A few counts support this clone. This chain uses TRBV9 with TRBJ2-2; D uncertain. Germline CDR1 is SGDLS and CDR2 is YYNGEE. This CDR3 comprises 15 residues. V dropped 0 bases and J dropped 6 bases, with 12 bases sitting between them. The CDR3 region is CASSVDLTFAGELFF. As DNA, the CDR3 is TGTGCCAGCAGCGTAGATTTGACCTTCGCCGGGGAGCTGTTTTTT.

V usage is TRBV30 and J usage is TRBJ1-5; D perhaps matches TRBD1 (6 bases). This CDR3 region has 15 residues. Germline V lookup: CDR1 GTSNPN, CDR2 SVGIG (reference sequence). The V end lost 3 bases, the J end lost 5 bases, and 17 bases lay between the germline ends. The CDR3 DNA reads TGTGCCTGGAGGGGGGGCCCGGGAGCCTATCAGCCCCAGCATTTT. Encoded protein: CAWRGGPGAYQPQHF.

This rearrangement joins TRBV3-1 (or the pseudogene TRBV3-2) to TRBJ1-1; possibly TRBD1 for D (5 bases). The CDR3 consists of 13 residues. V gave up 3 bases and J gave up 3 bases, with 8 bases separating them. Per germline, CDR1 LGHDT and CDR2 YNNKEL (reference sequence). The CDR3 loop is CASSHQTDTEAFF. Written as DNA, the CDR3 is TGTGCCAGCAGCCACCAGACAGACACTGAAGCTTTCTTT.

This clone was counted a single time. The chain has TRBV27 and TRBJ1-5; 7 bases fit TRBD1. The ends lost 9 bases at V and 3 bases at J; junction bases unmatched: 11. This CDR3 contains 15 residues. Per germline, CDR1 MNHEY and CDR2 SMNVEV (reference sequence). Here the CDR3 reads CASRQGWADNQPQHF. In DNA, the CDR3 is TGTGCCAGTCGACAGGGTTGGGCTGACAATCAGCCCCAGCATTTT.

This chain uses TRBV3-1 (or the pseudogene TRBV3-2) with TRBJ2-7; a possible D gene is TRBD1 (6 bases). The V and J ends lost 3 bases and 1 base respectively, with 10 bases between them. Germline lookup yields CDR1 LGHDT and CDR2 YNNKEL (reference sequence). This CDR3 is built from 14 residues. CDR3 nucleotide sequence: TGTGCCAGCAGCCAGGACAGTTTTTCCTACGAGCAGTACTTC. Amino acid sequence: CASSQDSFSYEQYF.

The chain recombines TRBV6-5 with TRBJ1-2, with 7 bases fitting TRBD1. CDR3 length equals 12 residues. V shed 10 bases and J 7 bases; nucleotides not matched to a gene: 9. CDR1 MNHEY and CDR2 SVGAGI come from the germline V gene. The CDR3 protein is CATQTGAGGYTF. CDR3 bases: TGTGCCACTCAAACAGGGGCCGGTGGCTACACCTTC.

This clone showed up just once. The chain carries TRBV5-8 and TRBJ1-3; D unresolved. With 2 bases removed from V and 3 bases from J, the gap between germline ends came to 0 bases. The CDR3 totals 11 residues. Germline CDR1 SGHTS, CDR2 YDEGEE. This chain's CDR3 is CASSFGNTIYF. The DNA of the CDR3 is TGTGCCAGCAGCTTTGGAAACACCATATATTTT.

J is TRBJ1-4 and V is TRBV5-1, with TRBD1 matching 7 bases. The V gene's germline CDR1 is SGHRS and CDR2 YFSETQ. The CDR3 contains 15 residues. The ends lost 5 bases at V and 0 bases at J; junction bases unmatched: 4. The chain's CDR3 is CASRGQASTNEKLFF. The DNA for the CDR3 is TGCGCCAGCAGAGGACAGGCATCAACTAATGAAAAACTGTTTTTT.

This sequence joins TRBV10-2 and TRBJ1-1; maybe TRBD1 (5 bases). V shed 3 bases and J shed 9 bases, with 11 bases lying between them. Germline V lookup: CDR1 WSHSY, CDR2 SAAADI. The CDR3 runs to 12 residues. The CDR3 reads CASSEGTRKAFF. CDR3 sequence (DNA): TGCGCCAGCAGTGAAGGGACGAGAAAAGCTTTCTTT.

This chain links TRBV21-1 with TRBJ2-7; the D call of TRBD2 is as the table states it, not checked on the DNA. TRBV21-1 is tagged as a pseudogene. The CDR3 consists of 11 residues. CDR3 protein: CASSKSHEQYF. In DNA, the CDR3 is TGTGCCAGCAGCAAAAGCCACGAGCAGTACTTC.

This clone was seen once. The J gene is TRBJ2-7, the V gene TRBV5-4; D gene unclear. Germline CDR1 SGHNT, CDR2 YYREEE (reference sequence). The V end was cut by 1 base, the J end by 5 bases, with 10 bases between. This CDR3 is 13 amino acids long. CDR3: CASSLTSEHEQYF. CDR3 nucleotide sequence: TGTGCCAGCAGCTTGACGTCTGAACACGAGCAGTACTTC. Together with reference TRBV5-4 and TRBJ2-7, the CDR3 gives the full variable domain: ETGVTQSPTHLIKTRGQQVTLRCSSQSGHNTVSWYQQALGQGPQFIFQYYREEENGRGNFPPRFSGLQFPNYSSELNVNALELDDSALYLCASSLTSEHEQYFGPGTRLTVT.

The chain recombines TRBV7-8 with TRBJ1-2; a possible D gene is TRBD1 (6 bases). Per germline, CDR1 SGHVS and CDR2 FQNEAQ. This CDR3 has 16 amino acids. The V end lost 0 bases, the J end lost 8 bases, and 19 bases lay between the germline ends. The DNA of the CDR3 is TGTGCCAGCAGCTTAGCGTTGGCTGGGGCAGGGGAAGGCTACACCTTC. Its translation is CASSLALAGAGEGYTF.

This chain joins TRBV4-2 and TRBJ2-2, with D tentatively TRBD2 (6 bases). The length of the CDR3 is 15 residues. V was pared by 4 bases and J by 2 bases, with 11 bases between. Germline CDR1 is LGHNA and CDR2 is YNFKEQ. The CDR3 loop reads CASSLDGLNTGELFF. Written as DNA, the CDR3 is TGTGCCAGCAGCCTGGACGGACTAAACACCGGGGAGCTGTTTTTT.

As DNA, the CDR3 is TGTGCCAGCAGCTTAACGGTTGTGAGGTTGCTGGAGCCCCTCCACTTT. Translation: CASSLTVVRLLEPLHF. The J gene is TRBJ1-6, the V gene TRBV7-2; D gene uncertain. The CDR3 has 16 residues. Trimming removed 2 bases at V and 13 bases at J, with 21 bases between. Germline CDR1 is SGHTA and CDR2 is FQGNSA.

This clone was picked up one time. V gene TRBV7-2 combines with J gene TRBJ2-7; TRBD1 aligns across 10 bases. Trimming cost V 3 bases and J 3 bases; bases outside gene matches: 5. From germline, CDR1 is SGHTA and CDR2 FQGNSA. This CDR3 has 15 residues. CDR3 DNA: TGTGCCAGCAGCTTCGGACAGGGGGGACTCTACGAGCAGTACTTC. Its protein is CASSFGQGGLYEQYF.

The J gene is TRBJ1-4, the V gene TRBV3-1 (or the pseudogene TRBV3-2); TRBD1 is a possible D gene (6 bases). Germline V lookup: CDR1 LGHDT, CDR2 YNNKEL (reference sequence). Trimming stripped 2 bases from V and 5 bases from J, with 12 bases between. There are 15 residues in the CDR3. The CDR3 loop is CASSQTAGQNEKLFF. CDR3 coding DNA: TGTGCCAGCAGCCAAACCGCAGGACAGAATGAAAAACTGTTTTTT.